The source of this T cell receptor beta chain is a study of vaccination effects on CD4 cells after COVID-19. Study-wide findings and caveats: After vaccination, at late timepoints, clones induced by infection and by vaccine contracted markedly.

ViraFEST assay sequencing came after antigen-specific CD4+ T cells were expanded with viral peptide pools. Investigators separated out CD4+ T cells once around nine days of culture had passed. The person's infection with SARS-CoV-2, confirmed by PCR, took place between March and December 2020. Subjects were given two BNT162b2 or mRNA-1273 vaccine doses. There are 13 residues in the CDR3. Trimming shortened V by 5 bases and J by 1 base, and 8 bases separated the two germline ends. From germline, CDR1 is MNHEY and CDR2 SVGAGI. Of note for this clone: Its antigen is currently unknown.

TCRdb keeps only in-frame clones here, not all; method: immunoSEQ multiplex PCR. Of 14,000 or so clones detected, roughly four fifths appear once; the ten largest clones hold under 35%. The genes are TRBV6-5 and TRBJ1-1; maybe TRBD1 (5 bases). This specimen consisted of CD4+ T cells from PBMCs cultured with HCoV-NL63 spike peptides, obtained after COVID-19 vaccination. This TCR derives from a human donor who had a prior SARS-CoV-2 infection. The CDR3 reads CASSPQGNTEAFF. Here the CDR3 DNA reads TGTGCCAGCAGTCCGCAGGGGAACACTGAAGCTTTCTTT.